This T cell receptor beta chain appears in the sequencing data of a study of T cell responses to AZD1222 COVID-19 vaccine. Study summary: Investigators merged groups given second doses at roughly 4 or roughly 12 weeks.

The CDR3 is made up of 14 amino acids. V lost 6 bases to trimming and J lost 7 bases; unmatched junction nucleotides: 7. The germline CDR1 and CDR2 sequences are KGHSH and LQKENI. Study-level results: Repertoires were obtained only post-peak T cell response. Donors skewed white British and female; clonal diversity was possibly underestimated. When two AZD1222 doses had been given, Spike-specific TCR breadth and depth rose.

On this clone itself: Its matching antigen is unknown. Other DNA sequences in the sample encode the same CDR3.

Measured with immunoSEQ multiplex PCR; TCRdb has only the in-frame clones, and not every one. The data show roughly 130,000 clones, about 94% seen once. This TCR was recovered from an adult in good health. The gene calls are TRBV18 and TRBJ2-1, with 9 bases matching TRBD1. The material was peripheral blood, obtained on day 0 of AZD1222 vaccination. CDR3 loop: CASSPGQGGNEQFF. DNA for the CDR3: TGTGCCAGCTCCCCGGGACAGGGAGGGAATGAGCAGTTCTTC.